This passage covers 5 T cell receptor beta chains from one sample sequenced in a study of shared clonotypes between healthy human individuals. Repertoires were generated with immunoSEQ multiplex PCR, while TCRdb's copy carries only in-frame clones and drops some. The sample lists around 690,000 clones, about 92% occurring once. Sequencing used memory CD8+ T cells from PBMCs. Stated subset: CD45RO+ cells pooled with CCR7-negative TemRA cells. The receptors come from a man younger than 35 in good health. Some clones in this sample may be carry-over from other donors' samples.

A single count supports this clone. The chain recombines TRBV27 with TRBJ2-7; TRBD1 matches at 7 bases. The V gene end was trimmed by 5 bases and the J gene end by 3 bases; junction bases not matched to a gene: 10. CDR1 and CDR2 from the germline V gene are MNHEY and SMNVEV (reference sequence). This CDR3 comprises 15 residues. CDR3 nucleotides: TGTGCCAGCAGTCCCGACTCTCAGGGGGACTACGAGCAGTACTTC. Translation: CASSPDSQGDYEQYF.

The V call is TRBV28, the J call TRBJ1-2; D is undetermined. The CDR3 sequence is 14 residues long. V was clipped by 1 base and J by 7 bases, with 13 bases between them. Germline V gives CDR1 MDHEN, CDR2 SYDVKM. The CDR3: CASSLLARSAGYTF. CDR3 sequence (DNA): TGTGCCAGCAGTTTATTGGCACGGTCCGCTGGCTACACCTTC.

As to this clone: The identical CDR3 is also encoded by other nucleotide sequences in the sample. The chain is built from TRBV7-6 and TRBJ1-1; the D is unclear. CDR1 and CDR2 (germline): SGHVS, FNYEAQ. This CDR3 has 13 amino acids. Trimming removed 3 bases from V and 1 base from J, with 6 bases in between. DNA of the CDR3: TGTGCCAGCAGCTTGGCCCAGAACACTGAAGCTTTCTTT. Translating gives CASSLAQNTEAFF.

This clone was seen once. CDR3 sequence reads: CASSPDGLGKFHEQFF. Written as DNA, the CDR3 is TGTGCCAGCAGCCCCGACGGTCTCGGGAAGTTCCATGAGCAGTTCTTC. J is TRBJ2-1 and V is TRBV9; D is perhaps TRBD2 (5 bases). The CDR3 has 16 amino acids. Germline-derived CDR1 and CDR2 are SGDLS and YYNGEE. V was shortened by 4 bases and J by 8 bases, with 22 bases between the two germline ends.

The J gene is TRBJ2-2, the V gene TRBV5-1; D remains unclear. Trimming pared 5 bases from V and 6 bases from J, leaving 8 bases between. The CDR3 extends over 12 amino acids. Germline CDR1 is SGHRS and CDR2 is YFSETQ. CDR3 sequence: CASRISPGELFF. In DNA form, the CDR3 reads TGCGCCAGCAGAATAAGTCCCGGGGAGCTGTTTTTT.